This T cell receptor (beta chain) was sequenced in a study of T cells after yellow fever vaccination. TCRdb redid the calling of the 5' RACE reads with MiXCR, one entry per CDR3 protein. The sample carries tens of thousands of distinct CDR3 sequences, around 5.2% recorded once. This clonotype was picked up many times. Germline loops: CDR1 MDHEN, CDR2 SYDVKM. This CDR3 has 17 amino acids. Trimming took 5 bases from V and 6 from J; bases not matched to a gene: 10. Sequencing was performed on PBMCs, either bulk or a sorted T-cell subset (CD4+, CD8+, memory, or dextramer-sorted; not recorded which), taken 35 to 50 days after the first yellow fever vaccination. The rearrangement joins TRBV28 to TRBJ2-3; TRBD2 aligns across 14 bases. This TCR derives from a man aged 18 to 29 who received the YFV17D yellow fever vaccine. The CDR3 loop reads CASSSGLAGGFKDTQYF. The CDR3 bases are TGTGCCAGCAGTAGCGGACTAGCGGGGGGTTTCAAGGATACGCAGTATTTT.